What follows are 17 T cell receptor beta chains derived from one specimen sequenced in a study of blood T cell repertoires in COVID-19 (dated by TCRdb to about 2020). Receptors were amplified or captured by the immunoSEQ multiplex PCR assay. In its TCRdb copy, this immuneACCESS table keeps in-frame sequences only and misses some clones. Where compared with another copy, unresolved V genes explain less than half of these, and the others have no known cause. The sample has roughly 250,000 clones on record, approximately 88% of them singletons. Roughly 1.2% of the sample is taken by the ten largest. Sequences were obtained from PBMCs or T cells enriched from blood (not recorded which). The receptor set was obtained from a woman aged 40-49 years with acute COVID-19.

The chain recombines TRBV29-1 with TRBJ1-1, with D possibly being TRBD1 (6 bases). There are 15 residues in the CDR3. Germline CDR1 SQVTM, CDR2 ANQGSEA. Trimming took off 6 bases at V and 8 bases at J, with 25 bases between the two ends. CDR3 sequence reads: CSVVETTGGGREAFF. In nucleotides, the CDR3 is TGCAGCGTGGTAGAAACTACAGGTGGGGGCAGGGAAGCTTTCTTT.

This CDR3 reads CASSASMDTKNTGELFF. The CDR3, as DNA: TGTGCCAGCAGTGCGTCAATGGACACAAAAAACACCGGGGAGCTGTTTTTT. The chain has TRBV25-1 and TRBJ2-2; weak D call: TRBD1 (5 bases). V was trimmed by 4 bases and J by 2 bases, leaving 17 bases between them. CDR3 length: 17 amino acids. CDR1 is MGHDK, CDR2 SYGVNS, per germline.

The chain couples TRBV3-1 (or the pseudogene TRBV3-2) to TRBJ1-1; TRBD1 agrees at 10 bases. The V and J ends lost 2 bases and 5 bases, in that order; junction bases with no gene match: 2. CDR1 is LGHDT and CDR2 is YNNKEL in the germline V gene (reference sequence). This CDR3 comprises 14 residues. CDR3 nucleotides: TGTGCCAGCAGCCAAAGACAGGGGGCAACTGAAGCTTTCTTT. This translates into CASSQRQGATEAFF.

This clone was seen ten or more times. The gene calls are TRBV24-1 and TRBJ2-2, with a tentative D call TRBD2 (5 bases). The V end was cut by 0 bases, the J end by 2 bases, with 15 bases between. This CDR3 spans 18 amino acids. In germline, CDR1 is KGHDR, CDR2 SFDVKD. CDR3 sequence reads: CATSDLSGSNLNTGELFF. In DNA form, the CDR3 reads TGTGCCACCAGTGATTTGTCGGGGAGCAACTTAAACACCGGGGAGCTGTTTTTT.

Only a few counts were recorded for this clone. This CDR3 is CASSVEGAGNTEAFF. For the CDR3, the DNA is TGTGCCAGCAGCGTAGAGGGGGCGGGGAACACTGAAGCTTTCTTT. V is TRBV9 and J is TRBJ1-1, with 7 bases lining up with TRBD1. CDR3 length equals 15 residues. Germline values: CDR1 SGDLS, CDR2 YYNGEE. After removal of 0 bases from V and 1 base from J, the junction contained 3 bases not matched to a gene.

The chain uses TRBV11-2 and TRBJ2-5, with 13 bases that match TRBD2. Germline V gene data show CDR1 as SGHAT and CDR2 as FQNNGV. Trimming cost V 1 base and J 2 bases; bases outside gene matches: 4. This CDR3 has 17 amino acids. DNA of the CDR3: TGTGCCAGCAGCTTAGGAACTAGCGGGAGGGGACAAGAGACCCAGTACTTC. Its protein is CASSLGTSGRGQETQYF.

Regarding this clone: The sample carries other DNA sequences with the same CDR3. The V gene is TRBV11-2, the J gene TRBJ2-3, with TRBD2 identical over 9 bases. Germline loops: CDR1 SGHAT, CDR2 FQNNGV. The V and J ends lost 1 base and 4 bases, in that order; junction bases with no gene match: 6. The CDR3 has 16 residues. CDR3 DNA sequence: TGTGCCAGCAGCTTAGTCCCGAGCGGGAGGCCAGATACGCAGTATTTT. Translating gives CASSLVPSGRPDTQYF.

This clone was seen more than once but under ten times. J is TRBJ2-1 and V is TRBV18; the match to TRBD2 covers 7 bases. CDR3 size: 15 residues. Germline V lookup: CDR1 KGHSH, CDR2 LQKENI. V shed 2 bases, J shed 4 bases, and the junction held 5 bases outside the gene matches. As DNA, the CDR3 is TGTGCCAGCTCACCAGATCTAGCGGCTTACAATGAGCAGTTCTTC. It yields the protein CASSPDLAAYNEQFF.

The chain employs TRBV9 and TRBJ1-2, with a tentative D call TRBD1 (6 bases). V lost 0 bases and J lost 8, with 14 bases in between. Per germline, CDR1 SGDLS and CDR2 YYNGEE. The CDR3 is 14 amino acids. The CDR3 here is CASSVGGGRRGYTF. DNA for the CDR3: TGTGCCAGCAGCGTAGGCGGGGGGCGTAGGGGCTACACCTTC.

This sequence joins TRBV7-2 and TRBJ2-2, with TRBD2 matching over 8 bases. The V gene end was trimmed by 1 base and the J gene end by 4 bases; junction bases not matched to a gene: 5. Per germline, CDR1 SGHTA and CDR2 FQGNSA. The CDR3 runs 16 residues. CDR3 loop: CASSLELAEITGELFF. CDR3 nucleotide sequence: TGTGCCAGCAGCTTAGAACTAGCGGAAATCACCGGGGAGCTGTTTTTT.

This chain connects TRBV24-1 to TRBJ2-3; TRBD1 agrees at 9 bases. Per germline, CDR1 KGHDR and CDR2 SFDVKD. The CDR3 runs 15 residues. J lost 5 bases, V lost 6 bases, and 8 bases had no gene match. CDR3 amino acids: CATSNGQGTGDTQYF. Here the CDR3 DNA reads TGTGCCACCAGTAATGGACAGGGGACGGGAGATACGCAGTATTTT.

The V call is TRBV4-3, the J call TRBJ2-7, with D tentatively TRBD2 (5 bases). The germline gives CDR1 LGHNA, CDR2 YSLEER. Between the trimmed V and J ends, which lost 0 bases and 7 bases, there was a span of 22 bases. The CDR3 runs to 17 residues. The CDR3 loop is CASSQDRGRQRWSEQYV. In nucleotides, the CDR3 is TGCGCCAGCAGCCAAGATCGAGGTAGGCAGCGGTGGAGTGAGCAGTACGTC.

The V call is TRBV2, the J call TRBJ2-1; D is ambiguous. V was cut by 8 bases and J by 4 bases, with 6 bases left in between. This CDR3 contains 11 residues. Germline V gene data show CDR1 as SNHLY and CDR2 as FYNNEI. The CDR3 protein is CASLEYNEQFF. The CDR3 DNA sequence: TGTGCCAGCCTGGAGTACAATGAGCAGTTCTTC.

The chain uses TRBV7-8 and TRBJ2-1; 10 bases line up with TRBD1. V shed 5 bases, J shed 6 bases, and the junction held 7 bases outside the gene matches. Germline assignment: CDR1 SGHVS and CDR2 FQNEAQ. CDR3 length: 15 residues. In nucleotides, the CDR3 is TGTGCCAGCAGCCCCCGGACAGGGGGAGGCAATGAGCAGTTCTTC. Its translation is CASSPRTGGGNEQFF.

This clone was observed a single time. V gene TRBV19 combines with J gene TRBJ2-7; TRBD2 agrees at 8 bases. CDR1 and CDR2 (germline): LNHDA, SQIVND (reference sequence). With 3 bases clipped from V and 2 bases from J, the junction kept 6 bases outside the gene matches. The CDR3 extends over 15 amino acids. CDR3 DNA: TGTGCCAGTAGTATGAGGGCGGGAGGCCCCTACGAGCAGTACTTC. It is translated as CASSMRAGGPYEQYF. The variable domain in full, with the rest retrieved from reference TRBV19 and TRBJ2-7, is DGGITQSPKYLFRKEGQNVTLSCEQNLNHDAMYWYRQDPGQGLRLIYYSQIVNDFQKGDIAEGYSVSREKKESFPLTVTSAQKNPTAFYLCASSMRAGGPYEQYFGPGTRLTVT.

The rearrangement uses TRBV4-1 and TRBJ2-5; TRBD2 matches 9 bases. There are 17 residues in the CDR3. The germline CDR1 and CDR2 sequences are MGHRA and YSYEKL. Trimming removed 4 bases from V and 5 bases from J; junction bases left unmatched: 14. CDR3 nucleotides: TGCGCCAGCAGCCGTTTTAAGCGGGAGGTTCTCCCGGAGACCCAGTACTTC. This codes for CASSRFKREVLPETQYF.

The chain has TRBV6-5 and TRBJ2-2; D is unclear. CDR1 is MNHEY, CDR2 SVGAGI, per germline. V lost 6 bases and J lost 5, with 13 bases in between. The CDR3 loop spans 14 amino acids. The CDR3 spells CASRATETTGELFF. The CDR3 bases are TGTGCCAGCAGAGCTACAGAAACTACCGGGGAGCTGTTTTTT.